Shown below are 22 T cell receptor beta chains from a single sample sequenced in a study of blood T cells in healthy people across ages. PCR was performed a second time for 7 to 11 cycles using a sample-barcoded 5' primer and a J-beta primer mix. Each CDR3 protein is one row after TCRdb ran MiXCR on the 5' RACE reads. The sample contains around 870,000 distinct CDR3 sequences, 25% to 30% of which appear only once. The sequenced sample consisted of blood. Receptors were obtained from a woman older than 75 in good health.

The table lists this clonotype with many counts. The chain recombines TRBV9 with TRBJ2-4; weak D call: TRBD1 (6 bases). CDR1 is SGDLS, CDR2 YYNGEE, per germline. This CDR3 contains 16 residues. V lost 4 bases and J lost 0, with 14 bases in between. CDR3 DNA: TGTGCCAGCAGCCTTCCGGGACAACTAGCCAAAAACATTCAGTACTTC. This translates into CASSLPGQLAKNIQYF.

This clonotype has just a few counts. This may arise from a read error, as a much more abundant clone is one base away. The V and J genes are TRBV29-1 and TRBJ2-4; TRBD1 or TRBD2 may be the D gene (5 bases each). Germline V gene data show CDR1 as SQVTM and CDR2 as ANQGSEA. The CDR3 contains 13 residues. Trimming removed 3 bases from V and 3 bases from J, with 9 bases in between. The CDR3 DNA reads TGCAGCGTTGAGGGGGATGGCAAAAACATTCAGTACTTC. Protein product: CSVEGDGKNIQYF.

This rearrangement joins TRBV12-3 or TRBV12-4 to TRBJ2-7; D may be TRBD2 (5 bases). The CDR3 spans 14 residues. V was trimmed by 2 bases and J by 6 bases, leaving 14 bases between them. The CDR3 is CASSLLLKDSEQYF. As DNA, the CDR3 is TGTGCCAGCAGTTTACTCCTTAAGGACTCCGAGCAGTACTTC.

Note on this clonotype: This could be a read error, since a much larger clone is one nucleotide away. The J gene is TRBJ2-1, the V gene TRBV20-1; 16 bases map to TRBD2. The germline CDR1 and CDR2 sequences are DFQATT and SNEGSKA (reference sequence). The V and J ends lost 1 base and 6 bases, in that order; junction bases with no gene match: 9. CDR3 length equals 18 residues. CDR3 residues: CSARGPGLAGGLGNEQFF. The CDR3 nucleotides read TGCAGTGCTAGAGGCCCGGGACTAGCGGGGGGGCTAGGCAATGAGCAGTTCTTC.

This clonotype was detected a few times. The rearrangement uses TRBV7-9 and TRBJ1-2, with TRBD1 matching 7 bases. Germline loops: CDR1 SEHNR, CDR2 FQNEAQ (reference sequence). V shed 6 bases and J 2 bases; nucleotides not matched to a gene: 9. The CDR3 consists of 15 residues. As DNA, the CDR3 is TGTGCCAGCAGATCTACAGGGGAGGGGAACTATGGCTACACCTTC. Translated: CASRSTGEGNYGYTF.

The chain recombines TRBV7-6 with TRBJ2-1; the match to TRBD2 covers 7 bases. V gave up 10 bases and J gave up 9 bases; unmatched junction bases: 21. CDR1 and CDR2 from the germline V gene are SGHVS and FNYEAQ. The CDR3 is 16 residues long. The CDR3 loop reads CATSDSGRGYIGEQFF. The CDR3 DNA reads TGTGCCACCAGTGATTCGGGGAGGGGTTACATCGGTGAGCAGTTCTTC.

The rearrangement uses TRBV19 and TRBJ1-2; weak D call: TRBD1 (5 bases). Germline V CDR1 and CDR2: LNHDA, SQIVND (reference sequence). Trimming took 3 bases from V and 4 from J, leaving 9 bases between them. This CDR3 spans 13 amino acids. This CDR3 is CASSMAGIYGYTF. CDR3 DNA sequence: TGTGCCAGTAGTATGGCAGGGATCTATGGCTACACCTTC.

The gene calls are TRBV10-3 and TRBJ2-2; D not resolved. V shed 2 bases and J shed 7 bases, with 8 bases lying between them. Germline V gene data show CDR1 as ENHRY and CDR2 as SYGVKD. The CDR3 length is 13 residues. CDR3 amino acids: CAISESYGGELFF. For the CDR3, the DNA is TGTGCCATCAGTGAGAGCTACGGCGGGGAGCTGTTTTTT.

This clonotype was seen more than once but under ten times. The V gene is TRBV5-1, the J gene TRBJ2-6; TRBD2 agrees at 8 bases. Germline CDR1 is SGHRS and CDR2 is YFSETQ. Trimming took 2 bases from V and 0 from J; bases not matched to a gene: 7. The CDR3 contains 18 residues. The CDR3 region is CASSFISGGYSGANVLTF. The DNA for the CDR3 is TGCGCCAGCAGCTTCATCTCGGGGGGGTACTCTGGGGCCAACGTCCTGACTTTC.

The chain is built from TRBV4-2 and TRBJ1-5; no clear D gene. There are 15 residues in the CDR3. CDR1 LGHNA and CDR2 YNFKEQ come from the germline V gene. V lost 1 base to trimming and J lost 0 bases, with 7 bases between them. CDR3 in DNA: TGTGCCAGCAGCCAAGGTCCGGGTAGCAATCAGCCCCAGCATTTT. It encodes CASSQGPGSNQPQHF.

This clonotype was seen at least ten times. The CDR3 region is CASSFGIFGTGGSEQYF. CDR3 DNA sequence: TGTGCCAGCAGCTTTGGGATCTTCGGGACAGGGGGATCCGAGCAGTACTTC. The chain joins TRBV7-2 to TRBJ2-7; 11 bases are a match to TRBD1. Germline CDR1 SGHTA, CDR2 FQGNSA. There are 17 residues in the CDR3. Trimming at V came to 3 bases and at J to 6 bases, leaving 13 bases not matched to a gene.

This clonotype was found many times. The genes are TRBV3-1 and TRBJ2-2; TRBD2 is a possible D gene (7 bases). Per germline, CDR1 LGHDT and CDR2 YNNKEL (reference sequence). V lost 3 bases to trimming and J lost 2 bases, with 16 bases between them. The CDR3 sequence is 17 residues long. The CDR3 region has the DNA TGTGCCAGCAGCCATTGGAGGAGGGGGGGAAACACCGGGGAGCTGTTTTTT. It codes for CASSHWRRGGNTGELFF. Together with reference TRBV3-1 and TRBJ2-2, the CDR3 gives the full variable domain: DTAVSQTPKYLVTQMGNDKSIKCEQNLGHDTMYWYKQDSKKFLKIMFSYNNKELIINETVPNRFSPKSPDKAHLNLHINSLELGDSAVYFCASSHWRRGGNTGELFFGEGSRLTVL.

There are many counts of this clonotype. The chain combines TRBV3-1 with TRBJ2-7; unclear D gene. The CDR3 is 12 residues long. Looked up from germline, CDR1 is LGHDT and CDR2 is YNNKEL (reference sequence). The ends were cut back, 4 bases at V and 7 bases at J, with 11 bases in the middle. Written as DNA, the CDR3 is TGTGCCAGCAGCCGAGGCCGTGCTGAGCAGTACTTC. Residues: CASSRGRAEQYF.

The V gene is TRBV2, the J gene TRBJ2-2; the D gene is possibly TRBD1 (6 bases). The CDR3 loop spans 14 amino acids. Germline V gene lookup returns CDR1 SNHLY and CDR2 FYNNEI. Trimming left V 7 bases short and J 6 bases short, with 15 bases between. CDR3 protein: CASNGPGTSGELFF. The CDR3 DNA reads TGTGCCAGCAACGGGCCTGGGACATCCGGGGAGCTGTTTTTT.

Ten or more counts support this clonotype. CDR3 loop: CASSFIAGDNEQFF. CDR3 bases: TGTGCCAGCAGCTTTATAGCGGGGGACAATGAGCAGTTCTTC. The rearrangement joins TRBV7-8 to TRBJ2-1; TRBD2 matches at 9 bases. Germline loops: CDR1 SGHVS, CDR2 FQNEAQ. V gave up 3 bases and J gave up 5 bases; unmatched junction bases: 2. This CDR3 region has 14 residues.

This clonotype was seen at least ten times. The J gene is TRBJ2-3, the V gene TRBV5-4, with D possibly matching TRBD1 (6 bases). Trimming took 4 bases from V and 0 from J, leaving 15 bases between them. This CDR3 region has 16 residues. Germline lookup yields CDR1 SGHNT and CDR2 YYREEE (reference sequence). CDR3 sequence (DNA): TGTGCCAGCAGCACCGGGACACAACTTAGCACAGATACGCAGTATTTT. As protein: CASSTGTQLSTDTQYF.

The V and J genes are TRBV10-3 and TRBJ2-2; a weak D match, TRBD2 (5 bases). The germline V and J ends were trimmed by 2 bases and 0 bases, with 13 bases remaining between them. In germline, CDR1 is ENHRY, CDR2 SYGVKD. The CDR3 consists of 17 residues. The chain's CDR3 is CAISEIAGRTNTGELFF. The CDR3 DNA reads TGTGCCATCAGTGAGATTGCGGGCCGGACGAACACCGGGGAGCTGTTTTTT.

This clonotype was seen ten or more times. The chain recombines TRBV6-5 with TRBJ2-5, with 10 positions matching TRBD1. The germline V gene has CDR1 MNHEY and CDR2 SVGAGI. V shed 0 bases, J shed 2 bases, and the junction held 18 bases outside the gene matches. The CDR3 is made up of 21 amino acids. The CDR3 region is CASSYSPFTGTGESRQETQYF. In DNA, the CDR3 is TGTGCCAGCAGTTACTCTCCTTTTACCGGGACAGGGGAATCGAGGCAAGAGACCCAGTACTTC.

As regards this clonotype: This clone may be a read error of a much larger clone one base away. The rearrangement links TRBV11-2 to TRBJ2-5; 7 positions agree with TRBD2. The CDR3 consists of 16 residues. Germline V gene data show CDR1 as SGHAT and CDR2 as FQNNGV. After removal of 2 bases from V and 11 bases from J, the junction contained 17 bases not matched to a gene. The CDR3 DNA is TGTGCCAGCAGCTTAAATGTCGGGGGGTCCTACAATGAGCAGTACTTC. Translating gives CASSLNVGGSYNEQYF.

This clonotype was seen once. The chain combines TRBV28 with TRBJ1-1, with a possible D match to TRBD1 (6 bases). Trimming took off 6 bases at V and 1 base at J, with 15 bases between the two ends. Germline V gives CDR1 MDHEN, CDR2 SYDVKM. CDR3 length: 15 amino acids. The CDR3 DNA is TGTGCCAGCAGCCCCGCGGAACAGGGGAACACTGAAGCTTTCTTT. Translating gives CASSPAEQGNTEAFF.

The gene calls are TRBV12-3 or TRBV12-4 and TRBJ2-3; D uncertain. The V end lost 3 bases, the J end lost 4 bases, and 20 bases lay between the germline ends. This CDR3 has 17 residues. CDR3 bases: TGTGCCAGCAGTTTCCTACGAACCTTAAGGAGCGCAGATACGCAGTATTTT. Translated: CASSFLRTLRSADTQYF.

This clonotype was counted many times. The V and J genes are TRBV27 and TRBJ2-5; 8 bases match TRBD2. The CDR3 sequence is 16 residues long. Germline V gene sequence: CDR1 MNHEY, CDR2 SMNVEV (reference sequence). With V trimmed by 3 bases and J by 1 base, 7 bases remained unmatched. In DNA, the CDR3 is TGTGCCAGCAGTTTCCGGTTCACTAGCGGCCAAGAGACCCAGTACTTC. Translating gives CASSFRFTSGQETQYF.